Reported below is one TCR beta chain. This specimen comes from a study of shared T cell receptors in the human thymus. CDR1 and CDR2 (germline): MNHNS, SASEGT. There are 16 residues in the CDR3. After removal of 4 bases from V and 4 bases from J, the junction contained 11 bases not matched to a gene. TCRdb's table, derived via immunoSEQ multiplex PCR, lists solely in-frame clones and lacks some. There are more than 550,000 clones in the sample; over 75% occur only once, and approximately 0.01% lies in the top ten. These data were also filed under a second study, of human thymus T cells.

V is TRBV6-1 and J is TRBJ2-7; 9 bases are a match to TRBD1. This sequence originates from a girl under three years old with a congenital heart defect. The specimen sequenced was thymocytes. This CDR3 reads CASSATGGNCWYEQYF. The CDR3 DNA is TGTGCCAGCAGTGCCACAGGGGGCAATTGCTGGTACGAGCAGTACTTC.